This T cell receptor beta chain comes out of a study of CD8 T cells in ankylosing spondylitis. Points from the study as a whole: A subset of motif variants has previously been described in the synovial fluid and blood of reactive arthritis. Within ankylosing spondylitis blood, a TCR beta motif made up of roughly eight highly homologous variants appeared to be characteristic.

V lost 2 bases and J lost 2; bases outside the gene matches: 2. The germline V gene encodes CDR1 ENHRY and CDR2 SYGVKD. This CDR3 has 15 residues. Comment on this clonotype: What it binds is not known.

TCRdb reanalysed the 5' RACE reads using MiXCR and keeps one entry per CDR3 protein. Altogether hundreds of thousands of distinct CDR3 sequences are present, 17% being singletons, with the ten largest covering just over 1%. Specimen: blood, either unsorted or a sorted T cell fraction (not recorded which). The V gene is TRBV10-3, the J gene TRBJ2-7, with TRBD1 matching 11 bases. The TCR was taken from a male donor with ankylosing spondylitis. The CDR3 is CAISEAGQGAYEQYF. The CDR3 DNA is TGTGCCATCAGTGAGGCGGGACAGGGGGCCTACGAGCAGTACTTC.